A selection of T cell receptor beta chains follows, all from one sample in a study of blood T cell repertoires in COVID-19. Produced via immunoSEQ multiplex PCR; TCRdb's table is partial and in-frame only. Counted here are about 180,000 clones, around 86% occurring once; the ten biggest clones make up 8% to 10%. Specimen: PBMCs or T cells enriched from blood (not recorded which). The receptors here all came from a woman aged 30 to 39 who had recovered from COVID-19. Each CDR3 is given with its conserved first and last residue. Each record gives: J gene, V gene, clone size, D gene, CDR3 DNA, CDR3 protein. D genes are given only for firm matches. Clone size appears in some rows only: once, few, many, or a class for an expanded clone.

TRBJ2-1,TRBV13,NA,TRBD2,TGTGCCAGCAGCTCGATAGCGGGAGCTGGGAATGAGCAGTTCTTC,CASSSIAGAGNEQFF
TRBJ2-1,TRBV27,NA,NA,TGTGCCAGCAGCCGGGGAGGCCGGGCCTACAATGAGCAGTTCTTC,CASSRGGRAYNEQFF
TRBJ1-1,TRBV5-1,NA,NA,TGCGCCAGCAGCATGACAGCAGGGGTTGCTGAAGCTTTCTTT,CASSMTAGVAEAFF
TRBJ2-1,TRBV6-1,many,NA,TGTGCCAGCAGTGAAGGGGTGGCGGGATATTCGAGGCAGTTCTTC,CASSEGVAGYSRQFF
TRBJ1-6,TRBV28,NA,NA,TGTGCCAGCAGTCCCCTAGGGAGATATAATTCACCCCTCCACTTT,CASSPLGRYNSPLHF
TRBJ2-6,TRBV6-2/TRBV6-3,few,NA,TGTGCCAGCAGTTACGCTAGCTCTGGGGCCAACGTCCTGACTTTC,CASSYASSGANVLTF
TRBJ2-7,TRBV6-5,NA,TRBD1,TGTGCCAGCAGTCGAGACAGGGATCGGCGCGAGCAGTACTTC,CASSRDRDRREQYF
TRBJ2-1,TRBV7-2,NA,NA,TGTGCCAGCAGCTTTGAACTAGCTTACAATGAGCAGTTCTTC,CASSFELAYNEQFF
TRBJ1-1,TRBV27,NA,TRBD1,TGTGCCAGCAGTCCGAGACAGGGGAACACTGAAGCTTTCTTT,CASSPRQGNTEAFF
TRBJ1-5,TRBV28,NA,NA,TGTGCCAGCAGTTTCCGCGGCAAGCAGCCCCAGCATTTT,CASSFRGKQPQHF
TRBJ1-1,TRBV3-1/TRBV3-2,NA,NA,TGTGCCAGCAGCCAAGATACTGGGACACCTAAAGCTTTCTTT,CASSQDTGTPKAFF
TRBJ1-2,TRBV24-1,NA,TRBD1,TGTGCCACCAGTGATTTTGACAGGGCTAATGGCTACACCTTC,CATSDFDRANGYTF
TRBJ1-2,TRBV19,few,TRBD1,TGTGCCAGTAACTTGGACAGGGGGCTTGGCTACACCTTC,CASNLDRGLGYTF
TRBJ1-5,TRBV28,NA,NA,TGTGCCAGCGGACTGACCGGGTCGAATCGTCCCCAGCATTTT,CASGLTGSNRPQHF
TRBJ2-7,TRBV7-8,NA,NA,TGTGCCAGCAGCTTAAGGGGCGAGCAGTACTTC,CASSLRGEQYF
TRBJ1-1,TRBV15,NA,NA,TGTGCCACCAGCTCGGAGGTAACCACTGAAGCTTTCTTT,CATSSEVTTEAFF
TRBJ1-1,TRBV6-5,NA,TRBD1,TGTGCCAGCAGTTTCAGACAGGGGGCCAACACTGAAGCTTTCTTT,CASSFRQGANTEAFF
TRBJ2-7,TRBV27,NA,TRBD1,TGTGCCAGCAGTTTAACCTCGGGACAGGGGAACAACGAGCAGTACTTC,CASSLTSGQGNNEQYF
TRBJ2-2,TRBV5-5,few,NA,TGTGCCAGCACCCGTCTGTACAAGAACACCGGGGAGCTGTTTTTT,CASTRLYKNTGELFF
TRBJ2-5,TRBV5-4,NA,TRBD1,TGTGCCAGCATGAGGGACAGGGGTGAGACCCAGTACTTC,CASMRDRGETQYF
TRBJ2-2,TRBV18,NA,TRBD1,TGTGCCAGCTCACCTGGACAGGGTGGGGAGCTGTTTTTT,CASSPGQGGELFF
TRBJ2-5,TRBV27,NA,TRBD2,TGTGCCAGCAGTTTCCAGGGACTAGCGGGAGGGCCTGAGACCCAGTACTTC,CASSFQGLAGGPETQYF
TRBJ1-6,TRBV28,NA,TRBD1,TGTGCCAGCAGTTTATATACCGACGTGACAGGGTTGAATTCACCCCTCCACTTT,CASSLYTDVTGLNSPLHF
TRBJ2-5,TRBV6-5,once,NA,TGTGCCAGCAGCCGTCGGGAGACCCAGTACTTC,CASSRRETQYF
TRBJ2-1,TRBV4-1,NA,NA,TGCGCCAGCAGCCAAGGGCCTTTCTCCTACAATGAGCAGTTCTTC,CASSQGPFSYNEQFF